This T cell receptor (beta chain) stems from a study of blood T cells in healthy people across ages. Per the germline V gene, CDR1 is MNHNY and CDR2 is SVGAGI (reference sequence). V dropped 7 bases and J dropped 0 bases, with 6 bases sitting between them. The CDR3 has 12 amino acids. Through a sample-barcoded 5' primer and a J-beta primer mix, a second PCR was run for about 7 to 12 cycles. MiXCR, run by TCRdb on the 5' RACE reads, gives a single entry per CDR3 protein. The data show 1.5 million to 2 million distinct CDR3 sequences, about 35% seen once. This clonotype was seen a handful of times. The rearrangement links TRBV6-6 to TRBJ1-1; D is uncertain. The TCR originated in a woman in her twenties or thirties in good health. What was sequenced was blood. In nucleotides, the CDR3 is TGTGCCAGCACGAGAATGAACACTGAAGCTTTCTTT. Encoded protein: CASTRMNTEAFF.